This TCR beta chain is from a study of T cell responses to AZD1222 COVID-19 vaccine. Findings of the study overall: Repertoire sampling occurred only after the peak T cell response. At study baseline, merely five or six AZD1222 recipients were seropositive. Donors were chiefly white British, with a greater number of females, and clonal diversity was perhaps underestimated. Recipients of two AZD1222 doses showed rising Spike-specific TCR breadth and depth.

Repertoires were generated with immunoSEQ multiplex PCR, while TCRdb's copy carries only in-frame clones and drops some. The sample lists around 190,000 clones; 88% were seen once. Concerning this clone: Its antigen remains unidentified.

This sequence originates from an adult in good health. The sample consisted of peripheral blood, taken on day 0 of AZD1222 vaccination.

CDR3 region: CATSSLGLAGVGTDTQYF. The DNA for the CDR3 is TGTGCCACCAGTTCTCTCGGACTAGCGGGAGTGGGCACAGATACGCAGTATTTT. The rearrangement links TRBV24-1 to TRBJ2-3; TRBD2 matches at 13 bases. CDR1 KGHDR and CDR2 SFDVKD come from the germline V gene. J gave up 1 base and V 6 bases, and 9 bases lay outside the gene matches. The CDR3 runs to 18 residues.